These 30 T cell receptor beta chains came from one sample sequenced in a study of T cell repertoires in cytomegalovirus infection. TCRdb analysed the reads with MiXCR anew, one entry per CDR3 protein. The sample lists 200,000 to 300,000 distinct CDR3 sequences; more than 9% were seen once. Sequenced material: PBMCs. The receptors here all came from a human donor in good health (CMV status not recorded). Some clones in this sample may be carry-over from other donors' samples.

This clonotype was recorded many times. The chain is built from TRBV19 and TRBJ1-4; 7 positions match TRBD1. With 11 bases clipped from V and 6 bases from J, the junction kept 6 bases outside the gene matches. This CDR3 is built from 12 residues. From germline, CDR1 is LNHDA and CDR2 SQIVND (reference sequence). The CDR3 region is CASTGPDEKLFF. The CDR3, as DNA: TGTGCCTCGACAGGGCCTGATGAAAAACTGTTTTTT.

At least ten counts were recorded for this clonotype. The V gene is TRBV7-8, the J gene TRBJ1-5, with D possibly TRBD1 on 5 matching bases. The CDR3 consists of 15 residues. CDR1 SGHVS and CDR2 FQNEAQ come from the germline V gene. V gave up 8 bases and J gave up 0 bases, with 14 bases separating them. The CDR3 DNA sequence: TGTGCCAGCGTTAAGGGGTCGAATAGCAATCAGCCCCAGCATTTT. Residues: CASVKGSNSNQPQHF.

In its sample, this clonotype was seen many times. The rearrangement joins TRBV7-2 to TRBJ2-3; 7 bases agree with TRBD2. Trimming took 4 bases from V and 1 from J; bases not matched to a gene: 2. The V gene's germline CDR1 is SGHTA and CDR2 FQGNSA. The CDR3 is made up of 14 amino acids. The CDR3 here is CASSSSGRTDTQYF. CDR3 nucleotide sequence: TGTGCCAGCAGCTCTAGCGGACGCACAGATACGCAGTATTTT.

This clonotype was recorded a few times. The chain employs TRBV20-1 and TRBJ1-1; D might be TRBD1 (5 bases). The CDR3 contains 12 residues. Trimming left V 6 bases short and J 5 bases short, with 13 bases between. Per the germline V gene, CDR1 is DFQATT and CDR2 is SNEGSKA (reference sequence). CDR3 loop: CSAKQEGTEAFF. The CDR3 nucleotides read TGCAGTGCGAAACAGGAGGGGACTGAAGCTTTCTTT.

This clonotype appeared many times. The genes are TRBV20-1 and TRBJ1-2; 9 positions match TRBD1. Germline CDR1 DFQATT, CDR2 SNEGSKA (reference sequence). With 4 bases clipped from V and 7 bases from J, the junction kept 7 bases outside the gene matches. The CDR3 runs 13 residues. CDR3 sequence reads: CSATRTGAVGYTF. CDR3 coding DNA: TGCAGTGCTACACGGACAGGGGCGGTTGGCTACACCTTC.

This clonotype was detected ten times or more. The rearrangement joins TRBV7-2 to TRBJ2-7; 7 nucleotides match TRBD1. This CDR3 has 15 amino acids. Germline loops: CDR1 SGHTA, CDR2 FQGNSA. The junction had 6 bases not matched to a gene; V was cut back by 1 base and J by 3 bases. CDR3 sequence (DNA): TGTGCCAGCAGCTTAGGACCGGGACAGATCTACGAGCAGTACTTC. Protein: CASSLGPGQIYEQYF.

Here the CDR3 reads CASSLAGAVNEQFF. For the CDR3, the DNA is TGTGCCAGCAGCTTAGCGGGAGCGGTCAATGAGCAGTTCTTC. The chain carries TRBV7-6 and TRBJ2-1, with D tentatively TRBD2 (5 bases). Germline-derived CDR1 and CDR2 are SGHVS and FNYEAQ. The CDR3 covers 14 residues. V lost 0 bases to trimming and J lost 6 bases, with 9 bases between them.

Turning to this clonotype: Possible read error: a much larger clone is one base away. The chain carries TRBV7-3 and TRBJ2-3; the match to TRBD2 covers 7 bases. This CDR3 has 15 amino acids. CDR1 SGHTA and CDR2 FQGTGA come from the germline V gene. The CDR3 DNA sequence: TGTGCCAGCAGCTCTGGACTAGTGCACACAGATACGGAGTATTTT. Residues: CASSSGLVHTDTEYF.

This clonotype was observed at least ten times. This sequence joins TRBV19 and TRBJ2-3; 14 bases map to TRBD2. The trim removed 6 bases at V and 0 bases at J, leaving 8 bases unmatched. The germline V gene has CDR1 LNHDA and CDR2 SQIVND (reference sequence). The CDR3 runs to 18 residues. The CDR3, as DNA: TGTGCCAGTAGAGCGGGACTAGCGGGAGCTTCTAGCACAGATACGCAGTATTTT. Its translation is CASRAGLAGASSTDTQYF. The entire variable domain, with the rest obtained from reference TRBV19 and TRBJ2-3, is as follows: DGGITQSPKYLFRKEGQNVTLSCEQNLNHDAMYWYRQDPGQGLRLIYYSQIVNDFQKGDIAEGYSVSREKKESFPLTVTSAQKNPTAFYLCASRAGLAGASSTDTQYFGPGTRLTVL.

The sample holds many counts of this clonotype. The rearrangement joins TRBV7-3 to TRBJ2-7, with TRBD2 identical over 7 bases. The germline V gene encodes CDR1 SGHTA and CDR2 FQGTGA. With 5 bases clipped from V and 0 bases from J, the junction kept 7 bases outside the gene matches. The CDR3 extends over 15 amino acids. The CDR3 region has the DNA TGTGCCAGCAGCCACCGGCCGGGAGGCTCCTACGAGCAGTACTTC. As protein: CASSHRPGGSYEQYF.

The rearrangement links TRBV19 to TRBJ1-1; no firm D call. The germline V and J ends were trimmed by 1 base and 4 bases, with 7 bases remaining between them. Germline V gene data show CDR1 as LNHDA and CDR2 as SQIVND (reference sequence). This CDR3 comprises 13 residues. CDR3 DNA sequence: TGTGCCAGTAGTATAGTGTCGGGCACTGAAGCTTTCTTT. This encodes CASSIVSGTEAFF.

At least ten counts were recorded for this clonotype. The chain carries TRBV7-2 and TRBJ1-4; 7 bases line up with TRBD1. The germline V gene encodes CDR1 SGHTA and CDR2 FQGNSA. V lost 6 bases, J lost 8 bases, and 9 bases stayed unmatched. The CDR3 runs to 14 residues. The CDR3 protein is CASSPGTRGEKLFF. The CDR3, as DNA: TGTGCCAGCAGTCCCGGGACCAGGGGGGAAAAACTGTTTTTT. Together with reference TRBV7-2 and TRBJ1-4, the CDR3 gives the full variable domain: GAGVSQSPSNKVTEKGKDVELRCDPISGHTALYWYRQSLGQGLEFLIYFQGNSAPDKSGLPSDRFSAERTGGSVSTLTIQRTQQEDSAVYLCASSPGTRGEKLFFGSGTQLSVL.

The V and J genes are TRBV25-1 and TRBJ2-3; 7 bases map to TRBD1. Germline values: CDR1 MGHDK, CDR2 SYGVNS. CDR3 length: 14 residues. The J segment lost 9 bases and the V segment lost 7 bases, leaving 13 bases of the junction unmatched. Here the CDR3 DNA reads TGTGCCAGCACCTTTGACAGGGACCCCCGGACGCAGTATTTT. This translates into CASTFDRDPRTQYF. The variable domain in full, completed from reference TRBV25-1 and TRBJ2-3, reads EADIYQTPRYLVIGTGKKITLECSQTMGHDKMYWYQQDPGMELHLIHYSYGVNSTEKGDLSSESTVSRIRTEHFPLTLESARPSHTSQYLCASTFDRDPRTQYFGPGTRLTVL.

This clonotype has ten or more counts. The chain is built from TRBV6-2 or TRBV6-3 and TRBJ2-1, with 11 bases matching TRBD1. Unmatched junction bases numbered 5, after V lost 5 bases and J lost 5 bases. Germline V gene lookup returns CDR1 MNHEY and CDR2 SVGEGT. The CDR3 totals 15 residues. The CDR3 DNA sequence: TGTGCCAGCAGTAGCGGGACAGGGGGTAACAATGAGCAGTTCTTC. Protein product: CASSSGTGGNNEQFF.

This clonotype was recorded many times. V gene TRBV29-1 combines with J gene TRBJ2-1, with 7 bases that match TRBD2. Germline-derived CDR1 and CDR2 are SQVTM and ANQGSEA. The V segment lost 1 base and the J segment 6 bases; nucleotides outside the gene matches: 3. There are 13 residues in the CDR3. As DNA, the CDR3 is TGCAGCGTTGAAGCTAGCGGATCCAATGAGCAGTTCTTC. Translated: CSVEASGSNEQFF.

This clonotype was detected ten times or more. CDR3 nucleotide sequence: TGTGCCACCAGCAGAGAGGGCCAGCAACTAACCCCCACCGGGGAGCTGTTTTTT. Amino acids: CATSREGQQLTPTGELFF. The genes are TRBV15 and TRBJ2-2; D uncertain. The V end was cut by 0 bases, the J end by 4 bases, with 18 bases between. CDR1 is LNHNV and CDR2 is YYDKDF in the germline V gene (reference sequence). CDR3 length: 18 amino acids.

This clonotype came up many times. This chain connects TRBV7-8 to TRBJ2-7; TRBD1 is a possible D gene (5 bases). Trimming cost V 1 base and J 3 bases, with 7 bases left between them. This CDR3 spans 13 amino acids. CDR1 and CDR2 (germline): SGHVS, FQNEAQ. CDR3: CASSLGQNYEQYF. In DNA form, the CDR3 reads TGTGCCAGCAGCTTAGGACAGAACTACGAGCAGTACTTC.

V is TRBV6-5 and J is TRBJ2-2; TRBD1 matches 7 bases. CDR3 length: 14 amino acids. V lost 6 bases to trimming and J lost 6 bases; unmatched junction nucleotides: 7. CDR1 and CDR2 from the germline V gene are MNHEY and SVGAGI. The DNA of the CDR3 is TGTGCCAGCAGCCGAGACAGGGTCGCCGGGGAGCTGTTTTTT. This gives the protein CASSRDRVAGELFF.

This clonotype was picked up a small number of times. V is TRBV12-3 or TRBV12-4 and J is TRBJ2-5; 7 bases are a match to TRBD1. Trimming at V came to 6 bases and at J to 5 bases, leaving 18 bases not matched to a gene. The CDR3 covers 17 residues. As DNA, the CDR3 is TGTGCCAGCAGCCCCCCCCCTACAGGGGCGGGTGTCGAGACCCAGTACTTC. The encoded protein is CASSPPPTGAGVETQYF.

This clonotype came up many times. This chain uses TRBV7-2 with TRBJ2-1, with D unclear. The length of the CDR3 is 14 residues. From germline, CDR1 is SGHTA and CDR2 FQGNSA. V shed 5 bases and J shed 5 bases, with 13 bases lying between them. CDR3: CASSKPGMNNEQFF. DNA for the CDR3: TGTGCCAGCAGCAAACCAGGAATGAACAATGAGCAGTTCTTC.

This clonotype was counted at least ten times. J is TRBJ1-6 and V is TRBV7-2, with D possibly being TRBD1 (5 bases). The germline V gene encodes CDR1 SGHTA and CDR2 FQGNSA. Between the trimmed V and J ends, which lost 1 base and 10 bases, there was a span of 8 bases. The CDR3 is 13 residues long. The CDR3 region has the DNA TGTGCCAGCAGCTTAGGTTGGGGGTCACCCCTCCACTTT. It translates to CASSLGWGSPLHF.

This clonotype was seen at least ten times. V is TRBV7-3 and J is TRBJ1-1; no clear D gene. The CDR3 spans 15 residues. Germline CDR1 reads SGHTA; CDR2 reads FQGTGA. V was trimmed by 1 base and J by 2 bases, leaving 11 bases between them. CDR3 DNA: TGTGCCAGCAGCTTAATGGAAATCCGTAACACTGAAGCTTTCTTT. It encodes CASSLMEIRNTEAFF.

This clonotype occurred many times. The chain links TRBV7-2 to TRBJ1-2; maybe TRBD1 (6 bases). Trimming took 4 bases from V and 0 from J, leaving 12 bases between them. The CDR3 has 15 amino acids. In germline, CDR1 is SGHTA, CDR2 FQGNSA. CDR3 residues: CASSSGQTPNYGYTF. CDR3 in DNA: TGTGCCAGCAGCTCAGGACAGACCCCTAACTATGGCTACACCTTC.

This chain uses TRBV7-2 with TRBJ2-7; D may be TRBD1 (5 bases). CDR1 SGHTA and CDR2 FQGNSA come from the germline V gene. CDR3 length equals 15 residues. Trimming took 1 base from V and 7 from J, leaving 17 bases between them. CDR3 amino acids: CASSLESSRTWEQYF. The CDR3, as DNA: TGTGCCAGCAGCTTAGAATCGAGCAGGACATGGGAGCAGTACTTC.

The DNA of the CDR3 is TGTGCCAGCAGCTTAGAAGGGTCGGGGGCCCCGTACTTC. Translated, it gives CASSLEGSGAPYF. The gene calls are TRBV11-2 and TRBJ2-5; D is perhaps TRBD1 or TRBD2 (6 bases each). The CDR3 runs 13 residues. The germline V and J ends were trimmed by 0 bases and 13 bases, with 15 bases remaining between them. Per germline, CDR1 SGHAT and CDR2 FQNNGV.

This clonotype was recorded many times. A clone one base away is much larger, so this may be a read error. The rearrangement links TRBV11-2 to TRBJ1-6; D call uncertain. The CDR3 is 12 amino acids. Germline V CDR1 and CDR2: SGHAT, FQNNGV. Trimming took off 1 base at V and 7 bases at J, with 2 bases between the two ends. The CDR3 nucleotides are TGTGCCAGCAGCTTAGGGAATTCACCCCTCCACTTT. Translated, it gives CASSLGNSPLHF.

The chain has TRBV5-4 and TRBJ1-2; TRBD1 matches 8 bases. Looked up from germline, CDR1 is SGHNT and CDR2 is YYREEE (reference sequence). This CDR3 spans 14 amino acids. V lost 1 base, J lost 6 bases, and 5 bases stayed unmatched. CDR3 coding DNA: TGTGCCAGCAGCTTGATTGCAGGGGGCGATGGCTACACCTTC. It codes for CASSLIAGGDGYTF.

This clonotype was seen ten or more times. The chain is built from TRBV19 and TRBJ2-7, with a weak D call TRBD1 (6 bases). The CDR3 loop spans 15 amino acids. V was clipped by 5 bases and J by 0 bases, with 14 bases between them. CDR1 and CDR2 from the germline V gene are LNHDA and SQIVND (reference sequence). The CDR3 protein is CASSVLRDTSYEQYF. In DNA, the CDR3 is TGTGCCAGTAGTGTACTCCGGGACACCTCCTACGAGCAGTACTTC.

This clonotype was counted ten times or more. V is TRBV7-2 and J is TRBJ1-5, with D maybe TRBD1 (6 bases). The CDR3 consists of 16 residues. Germline CDR1 SGHTA, CDR2 FQGNSA. Trimming took off 5 bases at V and 4 bases at J, with 18 bases between the two ends. CDR3 nucleotides: TGTGCCAGCAGCCGGGTTTTCCGGGACACTAATCAGCCCCAGCATTTT. Its protein product is CASSRVFRDTNQPQHF.

This clonotype was detected ten times or more. The V call is TRBV28, the J call TRBJ2-7, with 9 bases matching TRBD1. Trimming at V came to 8 bases and at J to 0 bases, leaving 5 bases not matched to a gene. The germline gives CDR1 MDHEN, CDR2 SYDVKM. This CDR3 contains 14 residues. CDR3 region: CASRQGGSSYEQYF. The CDR3 nucleotides are TGTGCCAGCCGACAGGGGGGGAGCTCCTACGAGCAGTACTTC.